What follows is one T cell receptor (beta chain) and its context. This entry belongs to a study of T cell changes during pregnancy in multiple sclerosis. The CDR3 loop spans 15 amino acids. J was trimmed by 6 bases and V by 2 bases; bases with no gene match: 4. Looked up from germline, CDR1 is LNHDA and CDR2 is SQIVND (reference sequence). Here immunoSEQ multiplex PCR was the method, and the copy in TCRdb shows in-frame clones only, minus some. The sample consists of 55,000 to 65,000 clones, around 93% of them appearing once. The chain has TRBV19 and TRBJ1-2; 12 bases are shared with TRBD1. The sequences come from peripheral blood, collected after pregnancy. The origin of this receptor is a female donor with multiple sclerosis, enrolled in a pregnancy study. The CDR3 region is CASSIYGTGGHGYTF. The CDR3 nucleotides read TGTGCCAGTAGTATATACGGGACAGGGGGCCATGGCTACACCTTC.